A single sample is the source of the 14 T cell receptor beta chains below, sequenced in a study of control samples from healthy donors and cancer patients (dated by TCRdb to 2019 to 2021). Library preparation employed the immunoSEQ multiplex PCR assay. In its TCRdb copy, this immuneACCESS table keeps in-frame sequences only and misses some clones. Where compared with another copy, unresolved V genes explain less than half of these, and the others have no known cause. The sample table contains approximately 120,000 clones; only one count was recorded for roughly 90% of them. The top ten constitute around 17% of the sample. What was sequenced was blood. The receptors derive from a woman between 50 and 59 years old in good health.

The V and J genes are TRBV10-1 and TRBJ1-1; tentative D call: TRBD1 (5 bases). This CDR3 contains 13 residues. V gave up 5 bases and J gave up 1 base, with 8 bases separating them. The V gene's germline CDR1 is WNHNN and CDR2 SYGVQD (reference sequence). The CDR3 DNA is TGCGCCAGCAGTCCTAGGGGGAACACTGAAGCTTTCTTT. Protein sequence: CASSPRGNTEAFF.

This CDR3 is CASSRTDGGDTEAFF. CDR3 DNA: TGCGCCAGCAGCAGGACCGACGGGGGCGACACTGAAGCTTTCTTT. The rearrangement uses TRBV5-1 and TRBJ1-1, with a tentative D call TRBD1 (6 bases). The V gene's germline CDR1 is SGHRS and CDR2 YFSETQ. The CDR3 contains 15 residues. V shed 4 bases and J shed 3 bases, with 16 bases lying between them.

The rearrangement joins TRBV12-3 or TRBV12-4 to TRBJ1-4, with D unresolved. The CDR3 has 12 residues. Trimming cost V 6 bases and J 7 bases, with 9 bases left between them. CDR3: CASRSLGEKLFF. The CDR3 bases are TGTGCCAGCAGAAGTTTGGGTGAAAAACTGTTTTTT.

This chain links TRBV5-6 with TRBJ1-2, with TRBD1 matching 11 bases. This CDR3 is built from 16 residues. The ends lost 4 bases at V and 4 bases at J; junction bases unmatched: 9. Per the germline V gene, CDR1 is SGHDT and CDR2 is YYEEEE. The CDR3 spells CASSRDRGERIYGYTF. The CDR3 bases are TGTGCCAGCAGCCGGGACAGGGGGGAAAGGATCTATGGCTACACCTTC.

This chain joins TRBV27 and TRBJ1-1; D is undetermined. The V gene lost 5 bases and the J gene lost 7 bases, with 8 bases spanning the gap. CDR1 and CDR2 from the germline V gene are MNHEY and SMNVEV (reference sequence). The CDR3 is 11 residues long. The CDR3 DNA follows: TGTGCCAGCAGTGACTATGGTGAAGCTTTCTTT. As protein: CASSDYGEAFF.

The chain has TRBV6-5 and TRBJ2-1, with D possibly being TRBD1 or TRBD2 (5 bases each). Germline CDR1 reads MNHEY; CDR2 reads SVGAGI. The CDR3 has 14 amino acids. The V end lost 7 bases, the J end lost 9 bases, and 19 bases lay between the germline ends. For the CDR3, the DNA is TGTGCCAGCATCCAAGGGACCCGGTTGAGTGAGCAGTTCTTC. Its translation is CASIQGTRLSEQFF.

The CDR3 DNA reads TGTGCCAGCAGTCCCCTTGTGGAGGGGGAGACCCAGTACTTC. It codes for CASSPLVEGETQYF. The chain carries TRBV7-8 and TRBJ2-5, with D possibly TRBD2 on 6 matching bases. Trimming took off 6 bases at V and 5 bases at J, with 16 bases between the two ends. The CDR3 is made up of 14 amino acids. Germline CDR1 SGHVS, CDR2 FQNEAQ. The full variable domain, its missing parts supplied by reference TRBV7-8 and TRBJ2-5, is GAGVSQSPRYKVAKRGQDVALRCDPISGHVSLFWYQQALGQGPEFLTYFQNEAQLDKSGLPSDRFFAERPEGSVSTLKIQRTQQEDSAVYLCASSPLVEGETQYFGPGTRLLVL.

The CDR3 region is CATSEPLAGGVNEQFF. The CDR3 nucleotides are TGTGCCACCAGTGAGCCCCTAGCGGGAGGTGTAAATGAGCAGTTCTTC. The J gene is TRBJ2-1, the V gene TRBV24-1; 11 positions agree with TRBD2. The CDR3 has 16 residues. V lost 4 bases and J lost 7; bases outside the gene matches: 8. Germline lookup yields CDR1 KGHDR and CDR2 SFDVKD.

The rearrangement joins TRBV5-1 to TRBJ1-2; weak D call: TRBD1 (5 bases). The CDR3 is 14 residues long. CDR1 is SGHRS, CDR2 YFSETQ, per germline. V was cut by 4 bases and J by 2 bases, with 12 bases left in between. The CDR3 coding sequence is TGCGCCAGCAGCCCGAGATCAGGGAACTATGGCTACACCTTC. This codes for CASSPRSGNYGYTF.

This clone occurred many times. The chain uses TRBV29-1 and TRBJ2-1; the D gene is possibly TRBD1 (6 bases). CDR1 and CDR2 from the germline V gene are SQVTM and ANQGSEA. The CDR3 totals 16 residues. With 4 bases removed from V and 8 bases from J, the gap between germline ends came to 24 bases. CDR3 amino acids: CSVVSSQGTRVDEQFF. CDR3 coding DNA: TGCAGCGTTGTATCTTCTCAGGGGACCCGGGTGGATGAGCAGTTCTTC.

This chain connects TRBV4-1 to TRBJ1-1, with 11 bases lining up with TRBD1. V was clipped by 0 bases and J by 5 bases; unmatched bases: 2. The CDR3 sequence is 15 residues long. Germline V gene data show CDR1 as MGHRA and CDR2 as YSYEKL. CDR3 residues: CASSQEDRGQTEAFF. CDR3 coding DNA: TGCGCCAGCAGCCAAGAGGACAGGGGGCAGACTGAAGCTTTCTTT.

This clone has a handful of counts. The J gene is TRBJ1-3, the V gene TRBV10-3; no definite D call. This CDR3 comprises 11 residues. The V end lost 2 bases, the J end lost 4 bases, and 0 bases lay between the germline ends. Germline lookup yields CDR1 ENHRY and CDR2 SYGVKD. CDR3 sequence: CAISEGNTIYF. CDR3 in DNA: TGTGCCATCAGTGAGGGAAACACCATATATTTT.

The gene calls are TRBV6-5 and TRBJ1-1; D gene ambiguous. The CDR3 length is 14 residues. The V and J ends lost 2 bases and 0 bases respectively, with 7 bases between them. Germline assignment: CDR1 MNHEY and CDR2 SVGAGI. CDR3 DNA sequence: TGTGCCAGCAGTTACGGAGGTATGAACACTGAAGCTTTCTTT. This translates into CASSYGGMNTEAFF.

V usage is TRBV9 and J usage is TRBJ2-5; D gene unclear. This CDR3 has 14 amino acids. Germline assignment: CDR1 SGDLS and CDR2 YYNGEE. Trimming removed 1 base at V and 5 bases at J, with 12 bases between. CDR3 sequence reads: CASSVNSAVETQYF. In DNA, the CDR3 is TGTGCCAGCAGCGTAAATTCGGCTGTCGAGACCCAGTACTTC.